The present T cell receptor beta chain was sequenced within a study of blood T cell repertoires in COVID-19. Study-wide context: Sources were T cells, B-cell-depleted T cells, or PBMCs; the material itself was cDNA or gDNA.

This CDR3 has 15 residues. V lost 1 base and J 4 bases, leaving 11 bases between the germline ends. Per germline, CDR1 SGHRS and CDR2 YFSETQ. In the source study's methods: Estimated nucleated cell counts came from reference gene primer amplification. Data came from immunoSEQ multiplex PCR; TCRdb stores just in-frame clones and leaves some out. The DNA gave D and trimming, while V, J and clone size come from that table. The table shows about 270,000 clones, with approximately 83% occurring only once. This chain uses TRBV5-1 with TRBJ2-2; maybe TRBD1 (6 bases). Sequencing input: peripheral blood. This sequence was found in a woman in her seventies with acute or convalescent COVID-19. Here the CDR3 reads CASSLTGLVTGELFF. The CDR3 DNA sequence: TGCGCCAGCAGCTTGACAGGGTTGGTCACCGGGGAGCTGTTTTTT.